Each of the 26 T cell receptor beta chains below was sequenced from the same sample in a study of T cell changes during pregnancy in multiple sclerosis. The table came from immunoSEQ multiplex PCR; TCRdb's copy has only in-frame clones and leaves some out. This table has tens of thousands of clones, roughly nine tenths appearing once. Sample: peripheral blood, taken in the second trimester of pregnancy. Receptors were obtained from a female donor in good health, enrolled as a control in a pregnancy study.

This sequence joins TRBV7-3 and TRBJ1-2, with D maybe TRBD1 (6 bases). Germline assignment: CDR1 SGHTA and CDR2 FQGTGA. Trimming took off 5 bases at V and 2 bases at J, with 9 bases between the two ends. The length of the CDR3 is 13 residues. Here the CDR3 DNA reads TGTGCCAGCAGCCCGCAGGGGAACTATGGCTACACCTTC. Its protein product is CASSPQGNYGYTF.

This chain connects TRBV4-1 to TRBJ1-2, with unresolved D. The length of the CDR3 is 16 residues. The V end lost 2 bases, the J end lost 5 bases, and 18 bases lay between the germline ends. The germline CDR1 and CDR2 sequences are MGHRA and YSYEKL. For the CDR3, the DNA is TGCGCCAGCAGCCAAACCGGGATAGACCGAAGTTATGGCTACACCTTC. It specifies CASSQTGIDRSYGYTF.

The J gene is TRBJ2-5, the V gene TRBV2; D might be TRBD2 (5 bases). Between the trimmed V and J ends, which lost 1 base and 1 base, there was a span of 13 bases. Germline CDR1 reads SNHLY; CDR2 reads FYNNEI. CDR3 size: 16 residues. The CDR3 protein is CASSEDRGRIQETQYF. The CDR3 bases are TGTGCCAGCAGTGAAGACCGGGGTAGGATCCAAGAGACCCAGTACTTC.

CDR3 in amino acids: CASSSPQGSYSGANVLTF. The CDR3 DNA reads TGTGCCAGCAGCTCCCCACAGGGGTCGTACTCTGGGGCCAACGTCCTGACTTTC. The genes are TRBV13 and TRBJ2-6, with 7 bases lining up with TRBD1. This CDR3 has 18 amino acids. Germline assignment: CDR1 PRHDT and CDR2 FYEKMQ (reference sequence). Trimming cost V 4 bases and J 0 bases; bases outside gene matches: 9.

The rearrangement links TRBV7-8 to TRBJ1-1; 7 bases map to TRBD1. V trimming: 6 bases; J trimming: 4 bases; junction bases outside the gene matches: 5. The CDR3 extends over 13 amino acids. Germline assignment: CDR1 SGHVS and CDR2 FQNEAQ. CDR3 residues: CASRQTGTTEAFF. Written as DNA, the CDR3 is TGTGCCAGCAGGCAGACAGGGACCACTGAAGCTTTCTTT.

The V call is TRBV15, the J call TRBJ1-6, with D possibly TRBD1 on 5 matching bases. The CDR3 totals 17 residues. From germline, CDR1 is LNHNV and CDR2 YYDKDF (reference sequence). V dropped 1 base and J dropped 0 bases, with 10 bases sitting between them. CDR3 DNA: TGTGCCACCAGCAGAGGACAGACCCTCTCCTATAATTCACCCCTCCACTTT. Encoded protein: CATSRGQTLSYNSPLHF.

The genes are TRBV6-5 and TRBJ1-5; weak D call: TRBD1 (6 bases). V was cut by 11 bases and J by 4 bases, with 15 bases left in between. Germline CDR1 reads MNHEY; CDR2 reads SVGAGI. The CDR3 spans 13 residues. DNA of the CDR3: TGTGCCTCCCAAGGGGGTGGGAATCAGCCCCAGCATTTT. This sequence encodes CASQGGGNQPQHF.

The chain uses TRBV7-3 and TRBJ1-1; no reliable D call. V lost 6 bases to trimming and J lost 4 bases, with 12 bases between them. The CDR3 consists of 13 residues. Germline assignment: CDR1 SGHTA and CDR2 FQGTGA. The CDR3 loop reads CASSLGESTEAFF. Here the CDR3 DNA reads TGTGCCAGCAGTCTCGGTGAGAGCACTGAAGCTTTCTTT.

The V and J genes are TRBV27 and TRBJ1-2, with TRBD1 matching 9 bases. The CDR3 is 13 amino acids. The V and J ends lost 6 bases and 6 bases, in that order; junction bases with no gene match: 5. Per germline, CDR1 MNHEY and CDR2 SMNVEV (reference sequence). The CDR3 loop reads CASSHGQGHGYTF. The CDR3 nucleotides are TGTGCCAGCAGCCACGGACAGGGGCATGGCTACACCTTC.

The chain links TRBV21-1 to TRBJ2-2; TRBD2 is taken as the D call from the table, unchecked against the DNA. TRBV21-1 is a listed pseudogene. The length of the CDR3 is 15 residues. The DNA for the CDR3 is TGTGCCAGCATCCCCGGACTTTCCCCTACCGGGGAGCTGTTTTTT. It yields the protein CASIPGLSPTGELFF.

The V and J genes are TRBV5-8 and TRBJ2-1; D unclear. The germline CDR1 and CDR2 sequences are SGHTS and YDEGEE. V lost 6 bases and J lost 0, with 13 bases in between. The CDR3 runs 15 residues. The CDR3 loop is CASTLGHSSYNEQFF. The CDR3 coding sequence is TGTGCCAGCACACTCGGTCATAGCTCCTACAATGAGCAGTTCTTC.

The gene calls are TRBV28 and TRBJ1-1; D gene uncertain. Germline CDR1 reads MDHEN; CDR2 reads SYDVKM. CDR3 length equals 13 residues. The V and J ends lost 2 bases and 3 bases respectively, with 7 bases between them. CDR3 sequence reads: CASSLREYTEAFF. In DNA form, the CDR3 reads TGTGCCAGCAGTTTAAGGGAGTACACTGAAGCTTTCTTT.

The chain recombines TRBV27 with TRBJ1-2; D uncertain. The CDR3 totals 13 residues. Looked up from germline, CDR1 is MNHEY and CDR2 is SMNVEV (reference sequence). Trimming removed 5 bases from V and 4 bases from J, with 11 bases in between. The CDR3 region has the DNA TGTGCCAGCAGTCCCCGGGTCCTCTATGGCTACACCTTC. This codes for CASSPRVLYGYTF.

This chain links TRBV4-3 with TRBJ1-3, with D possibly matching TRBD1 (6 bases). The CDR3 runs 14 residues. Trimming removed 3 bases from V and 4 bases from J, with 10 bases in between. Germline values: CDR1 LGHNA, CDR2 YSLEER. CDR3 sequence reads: CASSHRGGGNTIYF. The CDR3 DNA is TGCGCCAGCAGCCATCGAGGGGGAGGAAACACCATATATTTT.

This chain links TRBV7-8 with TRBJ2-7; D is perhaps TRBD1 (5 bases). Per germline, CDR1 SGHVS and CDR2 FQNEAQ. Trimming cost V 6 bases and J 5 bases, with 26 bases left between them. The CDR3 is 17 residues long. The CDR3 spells CASRPLFREKGSNEQYF. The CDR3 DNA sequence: TGTGCCAGCAGGCCTCTGTTCAGGGAAAAGGGTTCCAACGAGCAGTACTTC.

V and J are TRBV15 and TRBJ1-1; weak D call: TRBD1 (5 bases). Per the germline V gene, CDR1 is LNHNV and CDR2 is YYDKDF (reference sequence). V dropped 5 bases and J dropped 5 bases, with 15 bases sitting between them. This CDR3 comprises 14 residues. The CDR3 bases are TGTGCCACCAGCGTCCGGGGGGGACGGACTGAAGCTTTCTTT. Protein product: CATSVRGGRTEAFF.

The CDR3 spells CASSLLSGRQETQYF. The CDR3 DNA reads as TGTGCCAGCAGCTTACTTAGCGGGCGACAAGAGACCCAGTACTTC. This chain links TRBV7-8 with TRBJ2-5; 7 bases agree with TRBD2. Per germline, CDR1 SGHVS and CDR2 FQNEAQ. The CDR3 has 15 amino acids. V dropped 2 bases and J dropped 2; count of bases not matched to a gene: 5.

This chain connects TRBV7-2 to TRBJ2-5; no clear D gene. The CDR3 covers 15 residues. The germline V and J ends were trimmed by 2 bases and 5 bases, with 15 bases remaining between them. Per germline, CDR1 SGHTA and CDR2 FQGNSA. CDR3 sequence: CASSLRSGLRETQYF. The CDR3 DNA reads TGTGCCAGCAGCTTAAGGTCAGGTCTACGGGAGACCCAGTACTTC.

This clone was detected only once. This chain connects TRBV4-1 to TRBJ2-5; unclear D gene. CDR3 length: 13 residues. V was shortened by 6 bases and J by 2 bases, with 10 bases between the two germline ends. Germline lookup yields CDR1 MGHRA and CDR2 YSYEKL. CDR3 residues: CASSQTNQETQYF. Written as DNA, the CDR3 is TGCGCCAGCAGTCAGACAAATCAAGAGACCCAGTACTTC.

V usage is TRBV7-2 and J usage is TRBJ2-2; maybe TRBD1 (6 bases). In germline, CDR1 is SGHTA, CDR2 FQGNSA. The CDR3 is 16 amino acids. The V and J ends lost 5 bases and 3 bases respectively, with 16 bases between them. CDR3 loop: CASSTNPTGYTGELFF. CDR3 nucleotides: TGTGCCAGCAGCACCAACCCTACAGGGTACACCGGGGAGCTGTTTTTT.

In DNA form, the CDR3 reads TGCGCCAGCAGCCAAGATCGGCTAGCGGGGGGGCCAGATACGCAGTATTTT. This sequence encodes CASSQDRLAGGPDTQYF. V and J are TRBV4-3 and TRBJ2-3, with TRBD2 identical over 12 bases. This CDR3 contains 17 residues. Germline V gene sequence: CDR1 LGHNA, CDR2 YSLEER. V lost 0 bases and J lost 4; bases outside the gene matches: 5.

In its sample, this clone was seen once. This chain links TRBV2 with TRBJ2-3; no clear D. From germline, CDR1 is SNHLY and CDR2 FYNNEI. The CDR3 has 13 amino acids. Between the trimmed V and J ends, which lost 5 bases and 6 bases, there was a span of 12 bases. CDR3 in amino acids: CASSSSAGDTQYF. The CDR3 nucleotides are TGTGCCAGCAGTTCGAGCGCCGGGGATACGCAGTATTTT.

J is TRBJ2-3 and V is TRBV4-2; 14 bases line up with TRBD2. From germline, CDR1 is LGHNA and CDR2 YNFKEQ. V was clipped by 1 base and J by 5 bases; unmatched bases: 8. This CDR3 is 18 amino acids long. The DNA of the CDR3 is TGTGCCAGCAGCCAAGCAGCCCCCGGACTAGCGGGGGGAGATACGCAGTATTTT. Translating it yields CASSQAAPGLAGGDTQYF.

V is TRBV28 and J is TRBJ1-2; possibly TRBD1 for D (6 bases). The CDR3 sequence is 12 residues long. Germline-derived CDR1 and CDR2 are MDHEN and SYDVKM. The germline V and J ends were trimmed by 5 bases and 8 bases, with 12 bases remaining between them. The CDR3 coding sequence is TGTGCCAGCAGTATTGGGGGCGTCGGCTACACCTTC. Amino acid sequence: CASSIGGVGYTF.

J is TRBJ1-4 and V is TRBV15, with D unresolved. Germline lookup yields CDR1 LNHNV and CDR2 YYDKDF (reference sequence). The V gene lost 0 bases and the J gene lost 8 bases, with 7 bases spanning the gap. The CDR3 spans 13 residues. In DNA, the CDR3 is TGTGCCACCAGCAGAGATCGGTGGGAAAAACTGTTTTTT. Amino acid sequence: CATSRDRWEKLFF.

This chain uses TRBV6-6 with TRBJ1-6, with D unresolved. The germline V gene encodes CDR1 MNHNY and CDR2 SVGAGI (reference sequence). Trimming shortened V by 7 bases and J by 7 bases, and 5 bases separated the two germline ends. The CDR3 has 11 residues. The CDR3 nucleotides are TGTGCCAGCACGGGGAATTCACCCCTCCACTTT. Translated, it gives CASTGNSPLHF.